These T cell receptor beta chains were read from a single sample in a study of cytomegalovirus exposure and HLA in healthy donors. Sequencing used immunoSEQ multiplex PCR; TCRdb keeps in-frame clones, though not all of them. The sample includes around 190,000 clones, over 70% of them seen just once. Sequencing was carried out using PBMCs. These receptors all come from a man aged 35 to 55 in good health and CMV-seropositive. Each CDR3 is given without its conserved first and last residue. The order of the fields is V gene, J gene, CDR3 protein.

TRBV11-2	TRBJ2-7	ASSLGRGALYEQY
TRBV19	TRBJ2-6	ASSSLSGANVLT
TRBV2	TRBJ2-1	ASSADYLAGQF
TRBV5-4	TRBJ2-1	ASSFAGTGRNEQF
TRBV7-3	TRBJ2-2	ASSLIGTANTGELF
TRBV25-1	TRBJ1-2	ASSVRENYGYT
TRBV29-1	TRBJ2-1	SALGQGYNEQF
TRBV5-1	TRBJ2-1	ASSPGDNEQF
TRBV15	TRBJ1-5	ATSSTGYSQPQH
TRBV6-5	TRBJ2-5	ASRVGTGGMETQY
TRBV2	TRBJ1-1	ASRGRTGPEAF